Following are 20 T cell receptor beta chains from one sample sequenced in a study of blood T cell dynamics during melanoma immunotherapy. Time point described: pre-treatment baseline. The repertoire was sequenced with immunoSEQ multiplex PCR; TCRdb's copy has only in-frame clones and lacks some. The sample includes approximately 15,000 clones, roughly 86% seen only once; the top ten take about 4.4%. The specimen comprised blood, sampled from a patient treated with checkpoint blockade. These TCRs come from a human donor with melanoma.

The chain carries TRBV19 and TRBJ2-6, with 12 bases aligning to TRBD1. CDR1 and CDR2 from the germline V gene are LNHDA and SQIVND (reference sequence). The trim removed 7 bases at V and 4 bases at J, leaving 8 bases unmatched. The CDR3 sequence is 17 residues long. CDR3: CASNVRDRGPGANVLTF. The CDR3 DNA is TGTGCCAGTAATGTAAGGGACAGGGGGCCAGGGGCCAACGTCCTGACTTTC.

J is TRBJ1-6 and V is TRBV2; D call uncertain. Germline lookup yields CDR1 SNHLY and CDR2 FYNNEI. The CDR3 sequence is 12 residues long. Trimming removed 8 bases from V and 7 bases from J, with 9 bases in between. CDR3 amino acids: CASVDGNSPLHF. In DNA form, the CDR3 reads TGTGCCAGCGTTGACGGGAATTCACCCCTCCACTTT.

This rearrangement joins TRBV5-1 to TRBJ2-5, with 9 bases matching TRBD1. This CDR3 comprises 13 residues. J was trimmed by 5 bases and V by 6 bases; bases with no gene match: 5. Germline CDR1 SGHRS, CDR2 YFSETQ. The CDR3 here is CASKGTGHETQYF. The CDR3 coding sequence is TGCGCCAGCAAGGGGACAGGGCATGAGACCCAGTACTTC.

This chain uses TRBV2 with TRBJ2-5; tentative D call: TRBD1 (7 bases). V gave up 8 bases and J gave up 4 bases, with 20 bases separating them. The CDR3 length is 15 residues. Per germline, CDR1 SNHLY and CDR2 FYNNEI. The CDR3: CASGSEGALGETQYF. CDR3 DNA sequence: TGTGCCAGCGGGTCGGAGGGGGCATTAGGAGAGACCCAGTACTTC.

The chain carries TRBV5-1 and TRBJ2-2; 8 bases map to TRBD1. V trimming: 4 bases; J trimming: 4 bases; junction bases outside the gene matches: 6. CDR3 length: 15 amino acids. Per the germline V gene, CDR1 is SGHRS and CDR2 is YFSETQ. CDR3 DNA: TGCGCCAGCAGCACCGACAGGGGAGGCACCGGGGAGCTGTTTTTT. This translates into CASSTDRGGTGELFF.

This chain links TRBV6-1 with TRBJ2-3, with TRBD2 matching 7 bases. Germline V gene lookup returns CDR1 MNHNS and CDR2 SASEGT. V was pared by 2 bases and J by 0 bases, with 5 bases of the junction left unmatched. There are 16 residues in the CDR3. The CDR3 is CASSEPLAASTDTQYF. For the CDR3, the DNA is TGTGCCAGCAGTGAACCTCTAGCGGCGAGCACAGATACGCAGTATTTT.

The DNA of the CDR3 is TGTGCCAGCAGTGAAGGGGGAGGGTCAGATACGCAGTATTTT. Translated: CASSEGGGSDTQYF. This chain connects TRBV25-1 to TRBJ2-3; 7 bases line up with TRBD2. V shed 2 bases and J 4 bases; nucleotides not matched to a gene: 3. The germline CDR1 and CDR2 sequences are MGHDK and SYGVNS. The CDR3 spans 14 residues.

This clone occurred once. The V gene is TRBV30, the J gene TRBJ2-7; 7 bases map to TRBD1. Germline assignment: CDR1 GTSNPN and CDR2 SVGIG (reference sequence). This CDR3 has 16 residues. J was trimmed by 1 base and V by 3 bases; bases with no gene match: 12. For the CDR3, the DNA is TGTGCCTGGAGCGCCGCACGCAGGGGGTTTTCCTACGAGCAGTACTTC. The encoded protein is CAWSAARRGFSYEQYF.

The chain uses TRBV5-1 and TRBJ2-1; D is perhaps TRBD2 (5 bases). Germline assignment: CDR1 SGHRS and CDR2 YFSETQ. Trimming took off 0 bases at V and 6 bases at J, with 10 bases between the two ends. The CDR3 has 14 amino acids. CDR3 sequence reads: CASSLEGGGNEQFF. CDR3 DNA sequence: TGCGCCAGCAGCTTGGAAGGAGGAGGCAATGAGCAGTTCTTC.

V is TRBV11-2 and J is TRBJ1-6, with D perhaps matching TRBD1 (6 bases). V shed 1 base and J shed 11 bases, with 9 bases lying between them. Germline CDR1 and CDR2: SGHAT and FQNNGV. The length of the CDR3 is 13 residues. Here the CDR3 DNA reads TGTGCCAGCAGCTTAGTACAGGGAGCACCCCTCCACTTT. It yields the protein CASSLVQGAPLHF.

This chain links TRBV5-6 with TRBJ2-5, with no clear D. The ends were cut back, 0 bases at V and 0 bases at J, with 6 bases in the middle. CDR1 and CDR2 from the germline V gene are SGHDT and YYEEEE. The CDR3 spans 14 residues. In DNA, the CDR3 is TGTGCCAGCAGCTTGGCCGGCAACCAAGAGACCCAGTACTTC. This encodes CASSLAGNQETQYF.

J is TRBJ1-2 and V is TRBV30; TRBD1 might be the D (5 bases). The length of the CDR3 is 13 residues. V lost 0 bases to trimming and J lost 5 bases, with 10 bases between them. Germline V CDR1 and CDR2: GTSNPN, SVGIG (reference sequence). The DNA of the CDR3 is TGTGCCTGGAGTGTCCAGGGCGGATATGGCTACACCTTC. The encoded protein is CAWSVQGGYGYTF.

This clone was detected a few times. The V gene is TRBV5-4, the J gene TRBJ2-7; 10 bases agree with TRBD1. Trimming removed 4 bases from V and 4 bases from J; junction bases left unmatched: 8. In germline, CDR1 is SGHNT, CDR2 YYREEE (reference sequence). This CDR3 has 15 amino acids. Here the CDR3 reads CASSPRTGGVYEQYF. CDR3 nucleotides: TGTGCCAGCAGCCCCAGGACAGGGGGGGTGTACGAGCAGTACTTC. Full variable domain (rest looked up from reference TRBV5-4 and TRBJ2-7): ETGVTQSPTHLIKTRGQQVTLRCSSQSGHNTVSWYQQALGQGPQFIFQYYREEENGRGNFPPRFSGLQFPNYSSELNVNALELDDSALYLCASSPRTGGVYEQYFGPGTRLTVT.

The genes are TRBV7-3 and TRBJ2-6; D ambiguous. CDR1 is SGHTA and CDR2 is FQGTGA in the germline V gene. Trimming removed 0 bases from V and 3 bases from J, with 9 bases in between. The CDR3 runs to 16 residues. The CDR3 DNA is TGTGCCAGCAGCTTAACTTTGGACGTTGGGGCCAACGTCCTGACTTTC. This sequence encodes CASSLTLDVGANVLTF.

The V call is TRBV6-5, the J call TRBJ1-4, with 8 positions matching TRBD1. V dropped 5 bases and J dropped 6; count of bases not matched to a gene: 5. The CDR3 runs to 14 residues. Germline V gene data show CDR1 as MNHEY and CDR2 as SVGAGI. The CDR3 loop is CASSQDRVDEKLFF. CDR3 nucleotide sequence: TGTGCCAGCAGTCAGGACAGGGTTGATGAAAAACTGTTTTTT.

This sequence joins TRBV7-3 and TRBJ2-2; no reliable D call. V lost 3 bases to trimming and J lost 0 bases, with 8 bases between them. Germline CDR1 is SGHTA and CDR2 is FQGTGA. The CDR3 runs to 15 residues. In DNA, the CDR3 is TGTGCCAGCAGCTTTTCCAGAGCGAACACCGGGGAGCTGTTTTTT. It specifies CASSFSRANTGELFF. Drawing the rest from reference TRBV7-3 and TRBJ2-2, the complete variable domain is GAGVSQTPSNKVTEKGKYVELRCDPISGHTALYWYRQSLGQGPEFLIYFQGTGAADDSGLPNDRFFAVRPEGSVSTLKIQRTERGDSAVYLCASSFSRANTGELFFGEGSRLTVL.

The DNA for the CDR3 is TGTGCCAGCATACCACAGGGATCTGGGGCCAACGTCCTGACTTTC. It specifies CASIPQGSGANVLTF. The V and J genes are TRBV6-1 and TRBJ2-6, with D tentatively TRBD1 (6 bases). Looked up from germline, CDR1 is MNHNS and CDR2 is SASEGT. Trimming shortened V by 7 bases and J by 1 base, and 11 bases separated the two germline ends. This CDR3 is built from 15 residues.

This chain joins TRBV6-5 and TRBJ2-7; no reliable D call. The V end was cut by 0 bases, the J end by 3 bases, with 9 bases between. Germline V lookup: CDR1 MNHEY, CDR2 SVGAGI. CDR3 length: 14 amino acids. The CDR3 protein is CASSYSRINYEQYF. DNA for the CDR3: TGTGCCAGCAGTTACTCTAGAATTAACTACGAGCAGTACTTC.

The chain couples TRBV6-4 to TRBJ1-1; TRBD1 aligns across 8 bases. V shed 2 bases, J shed 12 bases, and the junction held 8 bases outside the gene matches. CDR3 length: 13 residues. Germline V gene lookup returns CDR1 MRHNA and CDR2 SNTAGT. CDR3 DNA: TGTGCCAGCAGTGACATCGCAGGGGGCACGTCTTTCTTT. It translates to CASSDIAGGTSFF.

This chain connects TRBV6-4 to TRBJ2-3; 7 bases are a match to TRBD2. The V segment lost 2 bases and the J segment 0 bases; nucleotides outside the gene matches: 5. The CDR3 totals 16 residues. Germline values: CDR1 MRHNA, CDR2 SNTAGT. CDR3 DNA: TGTGCCAGCAGTGACGGCGGGAGTGTGAGCACAGATACGCAGTATTTT. Translating gives CASSDGGSVSTDTQYF.